The 27 T cell receptor beta chains given below trace back to one sample, sequenced in a study of blood T cell repertoires in COVID-19. The repertoire was sequenced with immunoSEQ multiplex PCR; TCRdb's copy has only in-frame clones and lacks some. The repertoire includes approximately 76,000 clones, about 86% of them detected once, and about a sixth sits in the top ten. Specimen: peripheral blood. The receptors derive from a man older than 75 in a cohort sampled during active COVID-19.

V and J are TRBV18 and TRBJ2-1; D possibly corresponds to TRBD1 (5 bases). From germline, CDR1 is KGHSH and CDR2 LQKENI. Trimming removed 6 bases at V and 6 bases at J, with 15 bases between. CDR3 length: 14 residues. The CDR3 nucleotides are TGTGCCAGCTCCCGCCCCGTAGGGGCCAATGAGCAGTTCTTC. The encoded protein is CASSRPVGANEQFF.

The J gene is TRBJ2-2, the V gene TRBV7-2; D unresolved. V was trimmed by 5 bases and J by 3 bases, leaving 10 bases between them. The CDR3 contains 14 residues. Germline V lookup: CDR1 SGHTA, CDR2 FQGNSA. CDR3 in DNA: TGTGCCAGCAGCCTAACGGGTTACACCGGGGAGCTGTTTTTT. Translated: CASSLTGYTGELFF.

This clone has only one observation. V usage is TRBV7-2 and J usage is TRBJ2-1; 8 bases map to TRBD1. This CDR3 is 17 amino acids long. V lost 5 bases, J lost 7 bases, and 16 bases stayed unmatched. The V gene's germline CDR1 is SGHTA and CDR2 FQGNSA. CDR3 amino acids: CASSPAEMTGAWNEQFF. In nucleotides, the CDR3 is TGTGCCAGCAGCCCTGCGGAAATGACAGGGGCCTGGAATGAGCAGTTCTTC.

This clone has more than one count but fewer than ten. The rearrangement uses TRBV5-1 and TRBJ2-1; D ambiguous. The CDR3 spans 13 residues. With 7 bases removed from V and 6 bases from J, the gap between germline ends came to 14 bases. Germline V gene lookup returns CDR1 SGHRS and CDR2 YFSETQ. The CDR3 DNA reads as TGCGCCAGCGCCCCCGAGCTCCGCAATGAGCAGTTCTTC. This gives the protein CASAPELRNEQFF.

This clone was recorded only once. V and J are TRBV3-1 (or the pseudogene TRBV3-2) and TRBJ1-2; no clear D. This CDR3 is 15 amino acids long. Trimming took off 0 bases at V and 8 bases at J, with 16 bases between the two ends. Germline values: CDR1 LGHDT, CDR2 YNNKEL (reference sequence). DNA for the CDR3: TGTGCCAGCAGCCAAGATCACCAGGCAGATAGGGGCTACACCTTC. This codes for CASSQDHQADRGYTF.

This clone was observed a handful of times. V and J are TRBV11-3 and TRBJ2-7; D is possibly TRBD2 (5 bases). The V end lost 5 bases, the J end lost 6 bases, and 8 bases lay between the germline ends. CDR3 length equals 11 residues. Germline V lookup: CDR1 SGHNT, CDR2 YENEEA. In DNA, the CDR3 is TGTGCCAGCAGCGCAGAGGGCGAGCAGTACTTC. Its translation: CASSAEGEQYF. Full variable domain (missing parts from reference TRBV11-3 and TRBJ2-7): EAGVVQSPRYKIIEKKQPVAFWCNPISGHNTLYWYLQNLGQGPELLIRYENEEAVDDSQLPKDRFSAERLKGVDSTLKIQPAELGDSAVYLCASSAEGEQYFGPGTRLTVT.

V usage is TRBV11-2 and J usage is TRBJ1-1, with D tentatively TRBD1 (5 bases). Trimming shortened V by 3 bases and J by 3 bases, and 11 bases separated the two germline ends. Germline CDR1 reads SGHAT; CDR2 reads FQNNGV. This CDR3 spans 14 amino acids. This CDR3 is CASSFRGSDTEAFF. The CDR3 nucleotides are TGTGCCAGCAGCTTTCGGGGGTCGGACACTGAAGCTTTCTTT. The full variable domain, its missing parts supplied by reference TRBV11-2 and TRBJ1-1, is EAGVAQSPRYKIIEKRQSVAFWCNPISGHATLYWYQQILGQGPKLLIQFQNNGVVDDSQLPKDRFSAERLKGVDSTLKIQPAKLEDSAVYLCASSFRGSDTEAFFGQGTRLTVV.

This clone was observed once. The rearrangement joins TRBV12-5 to TRBJ2-3; no clear D gene. The length of the CDR3 is 14 residues. Germline-derived CDR1 and CDR2 are LGHNT and FRNRAP. Trimming took 1 base from V and 6 from J, leaving 11 bases between them. CDR3 bases: TGTGCTAGTGGTTTGGGTACGAGCATGGATACGCAGTATTTT. Translated: CASGLGTSMDTQYF.

V usage is TRBV24-1 and J usage is TRBJ2-1, with D possibly matching TRBD2 (5 bases). From germline, CDR1 is KGHDR and CDR2 SFDVKD. The germline V and J ends were trimmed by 9 bases and 8 bases, with 16 bases remaining between them. There are 13 residues in the CDR3. The CDR3 DNA is TGTGCCACCGGGAGTAACCAAGGCGATGAGCAGTTCTTC. Its translation: CATGSNQGDEQFF.

This sequence joins TRBV9 and TRBJ2-2, with 7 positions matching TRBD2. The CDR3 covers 16 residues. Germline-derived CDR1 and CDR2 are SGDLS and YYNGEE. After removal of 4 bases from V and 1 base from J, the junction contained 7 bases not matched to a gene. For the CDR3, the DNA is TGTGCCAGCAGCCCCACTAGCGCTGAGAACACCGGGGAGCTGTTTTTT. It specifies CASSPTSAENTGELFF.

This clone has only a few counts. The rearrangement joins TRBV15 to TRBJ2-7; TRBD1 might be the D (6 bases). Per the germline V gene, CDR1 is LNHNV and CDR2 is YYDKDF (reference sequence). V lost 1 base to trimming and J lost 3 bases, with 22 bases between them. This CDR3 contains 18 residues. In DNA form, the CDR3 reads TGTGCCACCAGCAGAGTTGGGGTTTCGCGGACAGAGAGCTACGAGCAGTACTTC. It is translated as CATSRVGVSRTESYEQYF.

The chain recombines TRBV4-2 with TRBJ2-5; D may be TRBD1 (6 bases). The V gene lost 3 bases and the J gene lost 3 bases, with 14 bases spanning the gap. CDR1 is LGHNA, CDR2 YNFKEQ, per germline. This CDR3 has 15 residues. CDR3 sequence reads: CASSHSGQNEETQYF. The CDR3 bases are TGTGCCAGCAGCCATTCTGGACAGAATGAAGAGACCCAGTACTTC.

This sequence joins TRBV7-2 and TRBJ2-3; D is perhaps TRBD2 (5 bases). The germline CDR1 and CDR2 sequences are SGHTA and FQGNSA. V shed 4 bases and J shed 0 bases, with 8 bases lying between them. The CDR3 has 14 amino acids. The DNA of the CDR3 is TGTGCCAGCAGCTCGGACTCAAGCACAGATACGCAGTATTTT. Its protein product is CASSSDSSTDTQYF. Drawing the rest from reference TRBV7-2 and TRBJ2-3, the complete variable domain is GAGVSQSPSNKVTEKGKDVELRCDPISGHTALYWYRQSLGQGLEFLIYFQGNSAPDKSGLPSDRFSAERTGGSVSTLTIQRTQQEDSAVYLCASSSDSSTDTQYFGPGTRLTVL.

V and J are TRBV9 and TRBJ1-1; weak D call: TRBD1 (5 bases). The CDR3 is made up of 13 amino acids. Germline CDR1 and CDR2: SGDLS and YYNGEE. Deletions cut 4 bases from V and 4 bases from J, with 11 bases between. The CDR3 here is CASSLGLGTEAFF. The CDR3, as DNA: TGTGCCAGCAGCCTGGGGCTGGGCACTGAAGCTTTCTTT.

V gene TRBV5-1 combines with J gene TRBJ2-5; 7 positions agree with TRBD1. Germline-derived CDR1 and CDR2 are SGHRS and YFSETQ. The CDR3 is made up of 15 amino acids. V lost 3 bases, J lost 0 bases, and 5 bases stayed unmatched. CDR3 in amino acids: CASSYQGVYQETQYF. Written as DNA, the CDR3 is TGCGCCAGCAGCTACCAGGGGGTGTACCAAGAGACCCAGTACTTC.

This clone showed up just a few times. V is TRBV10-1 and J is TRBJ1-6; weak D call: TRBD1 (5 bases). The CDR3 is 19 residues long. Germline V CDR1 and CDR2: WNHNN, SYGVQD (reference sequence). Trimming shortened V by 8 bases and J by 3 bases, and 26 bases separated the two germline ends. This chain's CDR3 is CASGGWARALRFYNSPLHF. CDR3 nucleotides: TGCGCCAGCGGGGGGTGGGCCAGGGCATTGAGGTTCTATAATTCACCCCTCCACTTT.

The J gene is TRBJ1-5, the V gene TRBV12-3 or TRBV12-4; D not resolved. The length of the CDR3 is 13 residues. V gave up 5 bases and J gave up 0 bases, with 5 bases separating them. The CDR3 here is CASSLNSNQPQHF. CDR3 nucleotide sequence: TGTGCCAGCAGTCTAAATAGCAATCAGCCCCAGCATTTT.

This clone was counted a few times. This chain uses TRBV19 with TRBJ2-1; 9 nucleotides align to TRBD1. The germline CDR1 and CDR2 sequences are LNHDA and SQIVND (reference sequence). Trimming cost V 4 bases and J 5 bases; bases outside gene matches: 6. This CDR3 region has 15 residues. CDR3 residues: CASSTGTGPNNEQFF. In DNA, the CDR3 is TGTGCCAGTAGTACGGGGACAGGGCCGAACAATGAGCAGTTCTTC.

J is TRBJ2-1 and V is TRBV7-2, with 8 bases matching TRBD2. This CDR3 region has 19 residues. V shed 2 bases and J 8 bases; nucleotides not matched to a gene: 20. In germline, CDR1 is SGHTA, CDR2 FQGNSA. In nucleotides, the CDR3 is TGTGCCAGCAGCTTATCAAACTTTTTGGGGACTAGTATTGTCTATGAGCAGTTCTTC. It is translated as CASSLSNFLGTSIVYEQFF.

This clone was counted once. The chain joins TRBV9 to TRBJ2-5; no firm D call. Trimming took 0 bases from V and 5 from J, leaving 8 bases between them. From germline, CDR1 is SGDLS and CDR2 YYNGEE. The CDR3 is 13 residues long. CDR3 DNA: TGTGCCAGCAGCGTAGGGTCGGTGGAGACCCAGTACTTC. Its protein is CASSVGSVETQYF.

J is TRBJ2-5 and V is TRBV3-1 (or the pseudogene TRBV3-2); 9 nucleotides line up with TRBD2. The V gene's germline CDR1 is LGHDT and CDR2 YNNKEL (reference sequence). J gave up 3 bases and V 3 bases, and 5 bases lay outside the gene matches. The CDR3 has 15 amino acids. DNA for the CDR3: TGTGCCAGCAGCCAGCCGGGACTAGCAAAAGAGACCCAGTACTTC. Translated: CASSQPGLAKETQYF.

The gene calls are TRBV6-2 or TRBV6-3 and TRBJ2-7; 8 bases agree with TRBD2. Unmatched junction bases numbered 17, after V lost 2 bases and J lost 5 bases. The germline gives CDR1 MNHEY, CDR2 SVGEGT. The CDR3 length is 18 residues. DNA for the CDR3: TGTGCCAGCAGTTACCTCCTAGCCGGGGGGGCTCCGAGGAACGAGCAGTACTTC. Translating it yields CASSYLLAGGAPRNEQYF.

V and J are TRBV5-1 and TRBJ1-1; 7 nucleotides match TRBD1. The CDR3 is 15 amino acids. CDR1 and CDR2 from the germline V gene are SGHRS and YFSETQ. With 5 bases clipped from V and 5 bases from J, the junction kept 12 bases outside the gene matches. DNA of the CDR3: TGCGCCAGCAGTTTTACCCAGACAGGGCGAACTGAAGCTTTCTTT. Its translation: CASSFTQTGRTEAFF. The full variable domain, in which reference TRBV5-1 and TRBJ1-1 provide the parts outside the CDR3, is KAGVTQTPRYLIKTRGQQVTLSCSPISGHRSVSWYQQTPGQGLQFLFEYFSETQRNKGNFPGRFSGRQFSNSRSEMNVSTLELGDSALYLCASSFTQTGRTEAFFGQGTRLTVV.

This chain connects TRBV6-5 to TRBJ1-2, with unresolved D. There are 14 residues in the CDR3. Germline V gene data show CDR1 as MNHEY and CDR2 as SVGAGI. The ends were cut back, 6 bases at V and 4 bases at J, with 15 bases in the middle. Here the CDR3 reads CASSAQTESYGYTF. The CDR3 DNA is TGTGCCAGCAGCGCCCAGACGGAGAGCTATGGCTACACCTTC.

The rearrangement joins TRBV4-2 to TRBJ2-1; 8 bases are shared with TRBD2. From germline, CDR1 is LGHNA and CDR2 YNFKEQ. The V segment lost 4 bases and the J segment 0 bases; nucleotides outside the gene matches: 17. The CDR3 is 20 amino acids. CDR3: CASSRRDSGSGDSSYNEQFF. For the CDR3, the DNA is TGTGCCAGCAGCCGACGCGATTCCGGTAGCGGGGATAGCTCCTACAATGAGCAGTTCTTC.

This chain joins TRBV2 and TRBJ1-2; 8 bases align to TRBD1. This CDR3 has 16 residues. J was trimmed by 7 bases and V by 2 bases; bases with no gene match: 12. Per the germline V gene, CDR1 is SNHLY and CDR2 is FYNNEI. The CDR3 DNA is TGTGCCAGCAGTGAAAGTAGTCTCGGACAGGGTGGTGGCTACACCTTC. Amino acids: CASSESSLGQGGGYTF.

V and J are TRBV5-6 and TRBJ2-3; 10 bases fit TRBD2. The CDR3 runs 16 residues. V trimming: 0 bases; J trimming: 3 bases; junction bases outside the gene matches: 4. Looked up from germline, CDR1 is SGHDT and CDR2 is YYEEEE. The CDR3 DNA reads TGTGCCAGCAGCTTGGTAACTAGCGGGGAGACAGATACGCAGTATTTT. Protein: CASSLVTSGETDTQYF.